This passage covers 18 T cell receptor beta chains from one sample sequenced in a study of T cells in Graves' hyperthyroidism and ophthalmopathy. Amplification of TCR beta CDR3 regions used RNA as the template. The TCR CDR3 first-round RT-PCR relied on the HTBI primer set. TCRdb processed the multiplex PCR reads anew with MiXCR; each CDR3 protein has one entry. The repertoire consists of about 640,000 distinct CDR3 sequences, with more than 20% occurring once and the leading ten covering under 35%. Source material: blood. All receptors derive from a man aged 25-45 years with Graves' ophthalmopathy.

This clonotype showed up many times. The rearrangement uses TRBV2 and TRBJ2-2; no firm D call. Germline values: CDR1 SNHLY, CDR2 FYNNEI. V lost 4 bases and J 3 bases, leaving 6 bases between the germline ends. The CDR3 is made up of 13 amino acids. The CDR3, as DNA: TGTGCCAGCAGTGTTCGGGACACCGGGGAGCTGTTTTTT. Protein: CASSVRDTGELFF.

The chain carries TRBV24-1 and TRBJ2-7; possibly TRBD1 for D (6 bases). Looked up from germline, CDR1 is KGHDR and CDR2 is SFDVKD. CDR3 length equals 14 residues. The V and J ends lost 5 bases and 5 bases respectively, with 15 bases between them. The CDR3 DNA sequence: TGTGCCACCAGTGGTGGAACAGGGTCGAACGAGCAGTACTTC. This sequence encodes CATSGGTGSNEQYF.

The chain is built from TRBV5-1 and TRBJ2-3, with TRBD1 as a possible D gene (6 bases). V was cut by 3 bases and J by 4 bases, with 21 bases left in between. Germline assignment: CDR1 SGHRS and CDR2 YFSETQ. This CDR3 region has 17 residues. CDR3 in amino acids: CASSWGTGNNRADTQYF. CDR3 in DNA: TGCGCCAGCAGCTGGGGTACAGGGAATAATAGGGCAGATACGCAGTATTTT.

J is TRBJ1-1 and V is TRBV15; possibly TRBD1 for D (6 bases). From germline, CDR1 is LNHNV and CDR2 YYDKDF (reference sequence). Deletions cut 4 bases from V and 6 bases from J, with 21 bases between. The CDR3 consists of 16 residues. The CDR3 spells CATSTLNRASGSEAFF. The CDR3 coding sequence is TGTGCCACCAGCACCTTAAACAGGGCCAGCGGGTCTGAAGCTTTCTTT.

Ten or more counts support this clonotype. DNA for the CDR3: TGTGCCTGGAGTCGACCGTCCTTAGGAAACACCATATATTTT. This encodes CAWSRPSLGNTIYF. V is TRBV30 and J is TRBJ1-3, with no clear D. V lost 2 bases and J lost 4, with 12 bases in between. This CDR3 is 14 amino acids long. Looked up from germline, CDR1 is GTSNPN and CDR2 is SVGIG (reference sequence).

This rearrangement joins TRBV7-3 to TRBJ2-7; 16 bases fit TRBD2. The germline V gene encodes CDR1 SGHTA and CDR2 FQGTGA. Trimming took 2 bases from V and 2 from J; bases not matched to a gene: 3. CDR3 length: 17 residues. The CDR3 nucleotides read TGTGCCAGCAGCTTACCGGGACTAGCGGGAGGGCCCTACGAGCAGTACTTC. This encodes CASSLPGLAGGPYEQYF. Complete variable domain (other parts from reference TRBV7-3 and TRBJ2-7): GAGVSQTPSNKVTEKGKYVELRCDPISGHTALYWYRQSLGQGPEFLIYFQGTGAADDSGLPNDRFFAVRPEGSVSTLKIQRTERGDSAVYLCASSLPGLAGGPYEQYFGPGTRLTVT.

The V gene is TRBV9, the J gene TRBJ2-5, with a possible D match to TRBD2 (6 bases). The V and J ends lost 5 bases and 7 bases respectively, with 21 bases between them. The germline V gene encodes CDR1 SGDLS and CDR2 YYNGEE. The CDR3 runs 15 residues. The CDR3 DNA reads TGTGCCAGCAGTTACTCGGCGCGGGACGACCGGACCCAGTACTTC. Translated, it gives CASSYSARDDRTQYF.

This clonotype was seen more than once but under ten times. The gene calls are TRBV29-1 and TRBJ2-3, with 12 bases aligning to TRBD1. This CDR3 region has 15 residues. CDR1 is SQVTM and CDR2 is ANQGSEA in the germline V gene. Trimming cost V 6 bases and J 1 base; bases outside gene matches: 5. CDR3 nucleotide sequence: TGCAGCGTGGGACAGGGGGCGCTAGGCACAGATACGCAGTATTTT. Protein: CSVGQGALGTDTQYF.

This clonotype has more than one count but fewer than ten. The J gene is TRBJ1-2, the V gene TRBV15; no definite D call. Germline V gene lookup returns CDR1 LNHNV and CDR2 YYDKDF (reference sequence). The CDR3 contains 12 residues. V was pared by 4 bases and J by 5 bases, with 8 bases between. Written as DNA, the CDR3 is TGTGCCACCAGCACGGACCTATATGGCTACACCTTC. Translation gives CATSTDLYGYTF. The whole variable domain, remainder taken from reference TRBV15 and TRBJ1-2, is DAMVIQNPRYQVTQFGKPVTLSCSQTLNHNVMYWYQQKSSQAPKLLFHYYDKDFNNEADTPDNFQSRRPNTSFCFLDIRSPGLGDTAMYLCATSTDLYGYTFGSGTRLTVV.

The J gene is TRBJ2-1, the V gene TRBV5-1, with 8 bases identical to TRBD2. Unmatched junction bases numbered 9, after V lost 6 bases and J lost 1 base. This CDR3 has 16 amino acids. Germline CDR1 SGHRS, CDR2 YFSETQ. Here the CDR3 DNA reads TGCGCCAGCAATTCCCTTTCGGGGGGGTCCTACAATGAGCAGTTCTTC. Translating gives CASNSLSGGSYNEQFF.

The genes are TRBV6-2 or TRBV6-3 and TRBJ2-1; TRBD2 matches 13 bases. This CDR3 has 18 residues. Germline CDR1 MNHEY, CDR2 SVGEGT. The trim removed 8 bases at V and 4 bases at J, leaving 14 bases unmatched. The CDR3 bases are TGTGCCAGCTCCTACCGATCACTAGCGGGAGGGGTTTACAATGAGCAGTTCTTC. Residues: CASSYRSLAGGVYNEQFF.

The V call is TRBV7-8, the J call TRBJ2-1; 13 nucleotides line up with TRBD2. Germline loops: CDR1 SGHVS, CDR2 FQNEAQ. Trimming took 3 bases from V and 7 from J; bases not matched to a gene: 6. This CDR3 has 16 amino acids. CDR3 region: CASSFNGLAGANEQFF. The DNA of the CDR3 is TGTGCCAGCAGCTTTAACGGACTAGCGGGAGCGAATGAGCAGTTCTTC. Looking up the rest from reference TRBV7-8 and TRBJ2-1 gives the full variable domain: GAGVSQSPRYKVAKRGQDVALRCDPISGHVSLFWYQQALGQGPEFLTYFQNEAQLDKSGLPSDRFFAERPEGSVSTLKIQRTQQEDSAVYLCASSFNGLAGANEQFFGPGTRLTVL.

This clonotype was recorded at least ten times. DNA of the CDR3: TGTGCCAGCACCCCCGGGAGGCGGGCTGAAGCTTTCTTT. Its translation: CASTPGRRAEAFF. This chain connects TRBV6-1 to TRBJ1-1; no firm D call. The V and J ends lost 7 bases and 6 bases respectively, with 15 bases between them. This CDR3 is built from 13 residues. In germline, CDR1 is MNHNS, CDR2 SASEGT.

This clonotype has only a few counts. The V gene is TRBV4-3, the J gene TRBJ2-3, with D possibly matching TRBD1 (5 bases). The CDR3 loop spans 15 amino acids. The V gene's germline CDR1 is LGHNA and CDR2 YSLEER. Deletions cut 4 bases from V and 0 bases from J, with 11 bases between. CDR3 in amino acids: CASSRLTASTDTQYF. Written as DNA, the CDR3 is TGCGCCAGCAGCCGGCTGACAGCTAGCACAGATACGCAGTATTTT.

The CDR3, as DNA: TGCGCCAGCAGCCAGGAAGGGGGGCAAGACGAGCAGTACTTC. Translation: CASSQEGGQDEQYF. The V call is TRBV5-1, the J call TRBJ2-7; D may be TRBD1 or TRBD2 (6 bases each). The germline V and J ends were trimmed by 4 bases and 5 bases, with 16 bases remaining between them. Germline V gene data show CDR1 as SGHRS and CDR2 as YFSETQ. CDR3 length: 14 residues.

In this sample, this clonotype turned up a few times. The chain is built from TRBV6-1 and TRBJ2-5; D may be TRBD2 (5 bases). Trimming cost V 3 bases and J 5 bases, with 13 bases left between them. The CDR3 is 14 amino acids. The V gene's germline CDR1 is MNHNS and CDR2 SASEGT. The CDR3 sequence: CASSEPRTYETQYF. In DNA form, the CDR3 reads TGTGCCAGCAGTGAGCCAAGGACTTACGAGACCCAGTACTTC.

This clonotype was observed at least ten times. The CDR3 region is CASSPVTSGTGPDNEQFF. CDR3 bases: TGTGCCAGCAGTCCCGTTACGTCCGGGACAGGGCCCGACAATGAGCAGTTCTTC. This rearrangement joins TRBV7-2 to TRBJ2-1; 9 nucleotides line up with TRBD1. CDR3 length equals 18 residues. CDR1 SGHTA and CDR2 FQGNSA come from the germline V gene. The V segment lost 6 bases and the J segment 5 bases; nucleotides outside the gene matches: 17.

The genes are TRBV5-6 and TRBJ2-7, with TRBD2 identical over 11 bases. Germline CDR1 is SGHDT and CDR2 is YYEEEE. With 0 bases clipped from V and 3 bases from J, the junction kept 2 bases outside the gene matches. CDR3 length: 15 amino acids. The CDR3 loop reads CASSLEGLAVYEQYF. As DNA, the CDR3 is TGTGCCAGCAGCTTGGAGGGACTAGCGGTCTACGAGCAGTACTTC. Together with reference TRBV5-6 and TRBJ2-7, the CDR3 gives the full variable domain: DAGVTQSPTHLIKTRGQQVTLRCSPKSGHDTVSWYQQALGQGPQFIFQYYEEEERQRGNFPDRFSGHQFPNYSSELNVNALLLGDSALYLCASSLEGLAVYEQYFGPGTRLTVT.